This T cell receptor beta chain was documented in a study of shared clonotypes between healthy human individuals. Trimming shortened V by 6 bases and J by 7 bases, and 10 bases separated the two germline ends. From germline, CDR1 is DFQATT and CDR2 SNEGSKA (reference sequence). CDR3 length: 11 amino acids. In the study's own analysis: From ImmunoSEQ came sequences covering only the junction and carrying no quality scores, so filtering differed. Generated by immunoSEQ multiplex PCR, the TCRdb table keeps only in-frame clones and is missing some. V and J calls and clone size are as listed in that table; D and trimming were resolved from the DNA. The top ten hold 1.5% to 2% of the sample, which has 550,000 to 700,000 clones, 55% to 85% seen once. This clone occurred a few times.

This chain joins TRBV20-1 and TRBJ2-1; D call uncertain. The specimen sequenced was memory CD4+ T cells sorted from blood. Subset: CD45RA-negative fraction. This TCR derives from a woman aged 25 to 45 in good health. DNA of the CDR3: TGCAGTGCGGAGCCTCGGAATGAGCAGTTCTTC. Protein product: CSAEPRNEQFF.